This T cell receptor (beta chain) was identified in a study of memory CD4+ T cells and cytomegalovirus serostatus. Study observations and caveats: Suggested: most of the CMV-linked TCR signature lies in CD4+ memory cells.

Libraries were prepared by immunoSEQ multiplex PCR; TCRdb keeps only in-frame clonotypes and omits some of them. The data contain about 96,000 clones, 75% to 85% of them singletons. Between the trimmed V and J ends, which lost 0 bases and 3 bases, there was a span of 19 bases. This CDR3 spans 17 amino acids. Germline assignment: CDR1 SGHKS and CDR2 YYEKEE (reference sequence). As for this clone: Its antigen is unknown.

The sort gate was single viable CD3+CD4+CD8-CD45RO+ cells for memory CD4+ T cells. Positive selection with CD4 microbeads enriched total CD4+ T cells. The chain couples TRBV5-5 to TRBJ2-7; TRBD2 might be the D (6 bases). This clonotype was obtained from an adult in good health and CMV-seropositive. The specimen sequenced was memory CD4+ T cells from blood. Written as DNA, the CDR3 is TGTGCCAGCAGCTTGGGGGGATCGAGCGGGCCCCTCTACGAGCAGTACTTC. This sequence encodes CASSLGGSSGPLYEQYF.